A single sample gave rise to the 25 T cell receptor beta chains below, sequenced in a study of CD8+ T cells in alopecia areata. Extracted RNA was reverse transcribed into cDNA, the sequencing template. This table comes from immunoSEQ multiplex PCR, and its TCRdb copy is limited to in-frame clones, with some not included. The table lists about 150,000 clones, 45% to 60% of them singletons. The sample taken for sequencing was CD4+ T cells sorted from blood. These receptors were taken from a human donor with alopecia areata.

The chain uses TRBV29-1 and TRBJ2-2; unclear D gene. The CDR3 consists of 13 residues. Germline CDR1 is SQVTM and CDR2 is ANQGSEA. The V end lost 8 bases, the J end lost 1 base, and 11 bases lay between the germline ends. The CDR3 region has the DNA TGCAGCACCGAGGACCAGAACACCGGGGAGCTGTTTTTT. Amino acid sequence: CSTEDQNTGELFF.

The chain employs TRBV30 and TRBJ2-1, with D unclear. The CDR3 spans 11 residues. V was cut by 0 bases and J by 6 bases, with 3 bases left in between. Germline V gives CDR1 GTSNPN, CDR2 SVGIG (reference sequence). The CDR3 DNA reads as TGTGCCTGGAGTGTAAGCAATGAGCAGTTCTTC. Amino acid sequence: CAWSVSNEQFF.

The CDR3 reads CASSSQSGRALSEQFF. DNA for the CDR3: TGTGCCAGCAGCTCTCAAAGCGGGAGGGCCTTGAGTGAGCAGTTCTTC. The chain links TRBV21-1 to TRBJ2-1; the table's TRBD2 call for D was not verified on the DNA. TRBV21-1 is assigned pseudogene status. The CDR3 sequence is 16 residues long.

This clone turned up a few times. The chain joins TRBV29-1 to TRBJ1-2, with TRBD1 matching over 8 bases. The germline V gene encodes CDR1 SQVTM and CDR2 ANQGSEA. The CDR3 runs to 13 residues. Trimming at V came to 4 bases and at J to 4 bases, leaving 5 bases not matched to a gene. CDR3 nucleotides: TGCAGCGTTGGACAGGGGTATTCCTATGGCTACACCTTC. Translated: CSVGQGYSYGYTF.

In its sample, this clone was seen a few times. The J gene is TRBJ1-5, the V gene TRBV7-9, with TRBD1 identical over 7 bases. Germline V gene sequence: CDR1 SEHNR, CDR2 FQNEAQ (reference sequence). Germline trimming cut 5 bases from V and 6 bases from J; bases unmatched to any gene: 13. The CDR3 runs 16 residues. CDR3 region: CASSRNQGGTGQPQHF. The DNA of the CDR3 is TGTGCCAGCAGCCGCAATCAGGGGGGAACGGGTCAGCCCCAGCATTTT.

This clone was found a few times. The gene calls are TRBV29-1 and TRBJ2-4, with 8 bases lining up with TRBD2. The CDR3 consists of 14 residues. Looked up from germline, CDR1 is SQVTM and CDR2 is ANQGSEA. The V gene end was trimmed by 4 bases and the J gene end by 9 bases; junction bases not matched to a gene: 11. CDR3 nucleotides: TGCAGCGTTGGAGACAGGCGTCGGGGGGGCATTCAGTACTTC. Translating it yields CSVGDRRRGGIQYF.

A single count supports this clone. The rearrangement links TRBV18 to TRBJ1-1; D call uncertain. CDR3 size: 15 residues. V lost 3 bases to trimming and J lost 0 bases, with 11 bases between them. CDR1 is KGHSH and CDR2 is LQKENI in the germline V gene. As DNA, the CDR3 is TGTGCCAGCTCACCGCGGTCGATGATGAACACTGAAGCTTTCTTT. Protein: CASSPRSMMNTEAFF.

The V gene is TRBV14, the J gene TRBJ2-5, with D tentatively TRBD2 (5 bases). The CDR3 is 13 amino acids. CDR1 and CDR2 (germline): SGHDN, FVKESK. V lost 0 bases, J lost 5 bases, and 7 bases lay in between. This chain's CDR3 is CASSQERRETQYF. The CDR3 DNA follows: TGTGCCAGCAGCCAAGAAAGGAGGGAGACCCAGTACTTC.

V is TRBV7-3 and J is TRBJ2-1; D is unclear. The V gene lost 2 bases and the J gene lost 8 bases, with 16 bases spanning the gap. Germline V gene data show CDR1 as SGHTA and CDR2 as FQGTGA. The CDR3 sequence is 15 residues long. CDR3 loop: CASSLLAAVRYEQFF. CDR3 DNA: TGTGCCAGCAGCTTATTGGCGGCAGTCCGCTATGAGCAGTTCTTC.

The chain carries TRBV29-1 and TRBJ2-4, with D possibly being TRBD1 (6 bases). Trimming left V 5 bases short and J 0 bases short, with 11 bases between. This CDR3 comprises 14 residues. Germline-derived CDR1 and CDR2 are SQVTM and ANQGSEA. Written as DNA, the CDR3 is TGCAGCGTTAGCCGGGACACAGCCAAAAACATTCAGTACTTC. Its protein is CSVSRDTAKNIQYF.

This clone was picked up a small number of times. J is TRBJ2-1 and V is TRBV28; unclear D gene. The CDR3 sequence is 15 residues long. CDR1 and CDR2 from the germline V gene are MDHEN and SYDVKM. The V end lost 4 bases, the J end lost 9 bases, and 19 bases lay between the germline ends. The CDR3: CASSSDPVRPLEQFF. The DNA of the CDR3 is TGTGCCAGCAGTTCCGACCCTGTTCGGCCCCTTGAGCAGTTCTTC.

J is TRBJ2-7 and V is TRBV30, with 9 bases matching TRBD1. The CDR3 consists of 13 residues. Germline V gene lookup returns CDR1 GTSNPN and CDR2 SVGIG (reference sequence). V dropped 1 base and J dropped 3; count of bases not matched to a gene: 1. The CDR3 DNA reads as TGTGCCTGGAGTGGGACAGGGGACTACGAGCAGTACTTC. It is translated as CAWSGTGDYEQYF.

The chain combines TRBV29-1 with TRBJ2-1; TRBD1 matches 9 bases. J gave up 7 bases and V 7 bases, and 11 bases lay outside the gene matches. The CDR3 has 14 residues. CDR1 and CDR2 from the germline V gene are SQVTM and ANQGSEA. The CDR3 is CSAKTGGATNEQFF. CDR3 nucleotide sequence: TGCAGCGCCAAAACAGGGGGCGCGACTAATGAGCAGTTCTTC.

The chain is built from TRBV7-9 and TRBJ2-5; a weak D match, TRBD2 (5 bases). This CDR3 spans 15 amino acids. CDR1 SEHNR and CDR2 FQNEAQ come from the germline V gene (reference sequence). V dropped 8 bases and J dropped 4 bases, with 20 bases sitting between them. The DNA of the CDR3 is TGTGCCAGCTCAGAAGGCGCGGGTACCCCAGAGACCCAGTACTTC. Translated: CASSEGAGTPETQYF.

The chain employs TRBV30 and TRBJ2-5; TRBD1 might be the D (5 bases). V dropped 4 bases and J dropped 5 bases, with 11 bases sitting between them. The CDR3 length is 12 residues. The germline V gene encodes CDR1 GTSNPN and CDR2 SVGIG (reference sequence). The CDR3 here is CAWKLSGETQYF. CDR3 DNA sequence: TGTGCCTGGAAGTTGTCAGGGGAGACCCAGTACTTC.

This clone was observed a few times. The chain combines TRBV5-1 with TRBJ2-2; the D gene is possibly TRBD2 (5 bases). Germline V gives CDR1 SGHRS, CDR2 YFSETQ. Trimming cost V 5 bases and J 4 bases, with 12 bases left between them. The CDR3 is 14 residues long. The CDR3 sequence is CASRLAGVTGELFF. The CDR3 bases are TGCGCCAGCAGGCTTGCGGGTGTCACCGGGGAGCTGTTTTTT.

The chain has TRBV18 and TRBJ2-7; the D is unclear. The CDR3 has 13 residues. Trimming removed 0 bases at V and 6 bases at J, with 9 bases between. Germline-derived CDR1 and CDR2 are KGHSH and LQKENI. CDR3 sequence reads: CASSPPSRVEQYF. The CDR3 DNA reads as TGTGCCAGCTCACCACCGTCACGAGTCGAGCAGTACTTC.

The chain carries TRBV15 and TRBJ2-1, with 8 bases matching TRBD2. The CDR3 has 14 amino acids. The germline gives CDR1 LNHNV, CDR2 YYDKDF (reference sequence). Germline trimming cut 7 bases from V and 6 bases from J; bases unmatched to any gene: 8. This chain's CDR3 is CATTKGREVNEQFF. The CDR3 DNA follows: TGTGCCACCACTAAGGGGCGGGAGGTCAATGAGCAGTTCTTC.

The chain couples TRBV29-1 to TRBJ2-1, with no clear D. The germline CDR1 and CDR2 sequences are SQVTM and ANQGSEA. CDR3 length: 14 amino acids. V lost 4 bases and J 4 bases, leaving 14 bases between the germline ends. CDR3 nucleotide sequence: TGCAGCGTTGTCGCGTTGCTCGGATACAATGAGCAGTTCTTC. This encodes CSVVALLGYNEQFF.

The chain joins TRBV5-1 to TRBJ1-1; D call uncertain. V lost 0 bases, J lost 1 base, and 10 bases lay in between. The CDR3 contains 15 residues. The V gene's germline CDR1 is SGHRS and CDR2 YFSETQ. CDR3 loop: CASSLAVTANTEAFF. The CDR3 region has the DNA TGCGCCAGCAGCTTGGCCGTTACAGCGAACACTGAAGCTTTCTTT.

The chain uses TRBV9 and TRBJ1-2, with D unresolved. V lost 3 bases and J 3 bases, leaving 6 bases between the germline ends. Germline V CDR1 and CDR2: SGDLS, YYNGEE. The length of the CDR3 is 12 residues. The CDR3 nucleotides read TGTGCCAGCAGCGGTCGGCACTATGGCTACACCTTC. It encodes CASSGRHYGYTF.

The V call is TRBV7-9, the J call TRBJ2-1, with TRBD2 matching 9 bases. The CDR3 has 13 residues. Germline-derived CDR1 and CDR2 are SEHNR and FQNEAQ (reference sequence). V was clipped by 4 bases and J by 13 bases; unmatched bases: 8. CDR3 nucleotides: TGTGCCAGCAGCTCGCCTAGCGGGACAGTCCAGTTCTTC. It is translated as CASSSPSGTVQFF.

The V and J genes are TRBV28 and TRBJ1-5, with TRBD1 as a possible D gene (6 bases). This CDR3 region has 15 residues. V was shortened by 3 bases and J by 5 bases, with 14 bases between the two germline ends. The germline CDR1 and CDR2 sequences are MDHEN and SYDVKM. DNA of the CDR3: TGTGCCAGCAGTTTGGGGGCCTTCATGGATCAGCCCCAGCATTTT. Translation: CASSLGAFMDQPQHF.

This clone was detected only a few times. This chain joins TRBV20-1 and TRBJ1-1, with a possible D match to TRBD1 (5 bases). Trimming removed 4 bases from V and 6 bases from J, with 9 bases in between. This CDR3 has 11 amino acids. The germline V gene encodes CDR1 DFQATT and CDR2 SNEGSKA (reference sequence). For the CDR3, the DNA is TGCAGTGCTAAAGGGGCCCCTGAAGCTTTCTTT. This translates into CSAKGAPEAFF.

This chain links TRBV27 with TRBJ2-7; perhaps D is TRBD1 or TRBD2 (5 bases each). This CDR3 spans 15 amino acids. Per the germline V gene, CDR1 is MNHEY and CDR2 is SMNVEV (reference sequence). V lost 0 bases, J lost 2 bases, and 11 bases lay in between. The CDR3 DNA reads TGTGCCAGCAGTTTATCGGGACGCGCGGCCTACGAGCAGTACTTC. Translation: CASSLSGRAAYEQYF.